The 17 T cell receptor beta chains presented below share a single source sample, sequenced in a study of read filtering for tumor transcriptome and immune sequencing. The library was built from around 400 ng RNA with molecular barcoded adaptors for alpha/delta and beta/gamma chains. TCRdb redid the calling of the reads with MiXCR, one entry per CDR3 protein. The table includes tens of thousands of distinct CDR3 sequences, approximately 14% detected once. Sequencing was carried out using a population of CD138-negative cells sorted from bone marrow. The receptor set was obtained from a donor at least 40 years old with multiple myeloma.

This clonotype was seen a handful of times. A read error is possible here, since a much larger clone lies one base away. The J gene is TRBJ2-1, the V gene TRBV5-5; 9 bases fit TRBD1. The length of the CDR3 is 17 residues. CDR1 is SGHKS and CDR2 is YYEKEE in the germline V gene (reference sequence). V was pared by 4 bases and J by 6 bases, with 14 bases of the junction left unmatched. The CDR3 is CASSRWTGALGGNEQFF. CDR3 DNA: TGTGCCAGCAGCCGATGGACAGGGGCGCTCGGTGGCAATGAGCAGTTCTTC.

This clonotype appeared many times. This clone may be a read error of a much larger clone one base away. The chain couples TRBV6-5 to TRBJ1-1; no definite D call. CDR3 size: 13 residues. Looked up from germline, CDR1 is MNHEY and CDR2 is SVGAGI. The DNA of the CDR3 is TGTTCCAGCAGTTACTCGGCTGACACTGAAGCTTTCTTT. This sequence encodes CSSSYSADTEAFF.

This clonotype was recorded many times. This sequence joins TRBV20-1 and TRBJ1-3, with a tentative D call TRBD1 (5 bases). Between the trimmed V and J ends, which lost 0 bases and 0 bases, there was a span of 12 bases. This CDR3 contains 16 residues. The germline V gene has CDR1 DFQATT and CDR2 SNEGSKA (reference sequence). The CDR3 loop is CSARDGRGNSGNTIYF. Written as DNA, the CDR3 is TGCAGTGCTAGAGATGGGAGGGGAAACTCTGGAAACACCATATATTTT.

This clonotype was seen ten or more times. The chain is built from TRBV6-5 and TRBJ2-2; D unresolved. The ends were cut back, 5 bases at V and 3 bases at J, with 10 bases in the middle. Germline V CDR1 and CDR2: MNHEY, SVGAGI. The CDR3 loop spans 14 amino acids. As DNA, the CDR3 is TGTGCCAGCAGTCGCGGAGCCCACACCGGGGAGCTGTTTTTT. The encoded protein is CASSRGAHTGELFF.

This clonotype was seen many times. The gene calls are TRBV12-2 and TRBJ1-6; the D call of TRBD1 is as the table states it, not checked on the DNA. TRBV12-2 is an annotated pseudogene. There are 20 residues in the CDR3. Written as DNA, the CDR3 is TGTGCAAGTCGCTTAAGTGGCCAGGCCTCGCTAACAGGGCCTAATTCACCCCTCCACTTT. Amino acids: CASRLSGQASLTGPNSPLHF.

This clonotype was detected a few times. The chain couples TRBV3-1 to TRBJ2-1; 11 nucleotides agree with TRBD2. CDR1 LGHDT and CDR2 YNNKEL come from the germline V gene (reference sequence). Unmatched junction bases numbered 16, after V lost 4 bases and J lost 2 bases. The CDR3 is made up of 20 amino acids. The CDR3 coding sequence is TGTGCCAGCAGCCGAGACCTTGGACTAGCGGGTGATGCAGCCTACAATGAGCAGTTCTTC. Translation gives CASSRDLGLAGDAAYNEQFF.

This clonotype was picked up many times. The chain combines TRBV19 with TRBJ1-5, with 10 bases fitting TRBD1. The CDR3 loop spans 17 amino acids. The germline V gene encodes CDR1 LNHDA and CDR2 SQIVND (reference sequence). Unmatched junction bases numbered 10, after V lost 5 bases and J lost 3 bases. CDR3 sequence reads: CASSSRVGQGNNQPQHF. CDR3 DNA sequence: TGTGCCAGTAGTTCACGGGTGGGACAGGGGAACAATCAGCCCCAGCATTTT.

This clonotype was picked up many times. The gene calls are TRBV7-3 and TRBJ2-1; D is perhaps TRBD2 (6 bases). V gave up 7 bases and J gave up 7 bases, with 14 bases separating them. Germline CDR1 SGHTA, CDR2 FQGTGA. The CDR3 covers 13 residues. The CDR3 DNA sequence: TGTGCCAGCACCCCGGGGGTTCTAAATGAGCAGTTCTTC. Translating it yields CASTPGVLNEQFF.

This clonotype was counted at least ten times. The genes are TRBV7-2 and TRBJ2-2, with 9 bases aligning to TRBD2. CDR3 length: 15 residues. The germline CDR1 and CDR2 sequences are SGHTA and FQGNSA. With V trimmed by 3 bases and J by 6 bases, 5 bases remained unmatched. This chain's CDR3 is CASSLVSGSPGELFF. DNA of the CDR3: TGTGCCAGCAGCTTGGTTAGCGGGAGTCCCGGGGAGCTGTTTTTT.

This clonotype has a count of ten or more. The V call is TRBV7-9, the J call TRBJ2-3; maybe TRBD2 (6 bases). V was trimmed by 5 bases and J by 2 bases, leaving 11 bases between them. This CDR3 contains 14 residues. Germline assignment: CDR1 SEHNR and CDR2 FQNEAQ (reference sequence). CDR3 residues: CASSPREFTDTQYF. CDR3 DNA sequence: TGTGCCAGCAGCCCCCGGGAGTTCACAGATACGCAGTATTTT.

This rearrangement joins TRBV28 to TRBJ2-1; D ambiguous. Germline-derived CDR1 and CDR2 are MDHEN and SYDVKM. The germline V and J ends were trimmed by 6 bases and 3 bases, with 9 bases remaining between them. The CDR3 runs to 13 residues. The CDR3 reads CASSQRGYNEQFF. The CDR3 bases are TGTGCCAGCAGCCAGAGAGGCTACAATGAGCAGTTCTTC.

Ten or more counts support this clonotype. The chain joins TRBV7-6 to TRBJ2-4; no reliable D call. Trimming took off 1 base at V and 5 bases at J, with 6 bases between the two ends. The germline V gene encodes CDR1 SGHVS and CDR2 FNYEAQ. CDR3 size: 13 residues. In DNA, the CDR3 is TGTGCCAGCAGCTTAGTGGGCCAAAACATTCAGTACTTC. Amino acid sequence: CASSLVGQNIQYF.

In the case of this clonotype: A read error may explain this, as a much larger clone is one base away. Here the CDR3 DNA reads TGTGCCAGTGAAGTATTCCTTCAGGGGAATGAGCGGTTCTTC. Its protein is CASEVFLQGNERFF. The chain couples TRBV19 to TRBJ2-1, with a possible D match to TRBD1 (6 bases). Per germline, CDR1 LNHDA and CDR2 SQIVND (reference sequence). The CDR3 sequence is 14 residues long.

The sample holds many counts of this clonotype. The chain combines TRBV7-3 with TRBJ1-1; D ambiguous. The CDR3 runs to 14 residues. Trimming took 6 bases from V and 6 from J, leaving 17 bases between them. Germline V gene sequence: CDR1 SGHTA, CDR2 FQGTGA. Written as DNA, the CDR3 is TGTGCCAGCAGTTCTGGGGTGACCGGGGCTGAAGCTTTCTTT. It translates to CASSSGVTGAEAFF.

This clonotype was counted many times. The J gene is TRBJ2-1, the V gene TRBV24-1, with 11 bases aligning to TRBD2. Germline V gene data show CDR1 as KGHDR and CDR2 as SFDVKD. The junction had 4 bases not matched to a gene; V was cut back by 3 bases and J by 7 bases. CDR3 length equals 15 residues. The CDR3 reads CATSDLAGGRNEQFF. For the CDR3, the DNA is TGTGCCACCAGTGATCTAGCGGGAGGTCGTAATGAGCAGTTCTTC.

This clonotype showed up many times. This chain uses TRBV19 with TRBJ1-5; 8 bases map to TRBD1. Germline V lookup: CDR1 LNHDA, CDR2 SQIVND (reference sequence). The V and J ends lost 3 bases and 7 bases, in that order; junction bases with no gene match: 5. The CDR3 length is 14 residues. The CDR3: CASSMIDRGQPQHF. CDR3 bases: TGTGCCAGTAGTATGATTGACAGGGGACAGCCCCAGCATTTT. The variable domain in full, with the rest retrieved from reference TRBV19 and TRBJ1-5, is DGGITQSPKYLFRKEGQNVTLSCEQNLNHDAMYWYRQDPGQGLRLIYYSQIVNDFQKGDIAEGYSVSREKKESFPLTVTSAQKNPTAFYLCASSMIDRGQPQHFGDGTRLSIL.

This clonotype was detected ten times or more. This may stem from a read error, because a much larger clone lies one nucleotide away. In nucleotides, the CDR3 is TGCGCCAGCAGCTTGGCACCGAGCGGGGGACCTTACAATGGGCAGTTCTTC. It translates to CASSLAPSGGPYNGQFF. The V call is TRBV5-1, the J call TRBJ2-1; TRBD2 aligns across 8 bases. This CDR3 contains 17 residues. Germline CDR1 reads SGHRS; CDR2 reads YFSETQ.